This is a list of T cell receptor beta chains from one sample in a study of PD-1 blockade in classical Hodgkin lymphoma. The table came from immunoSEQ multiplex PCR; TCRdb's copy has only in-frame clones and leaves some out. The table has more than 55,000 clones, 85% to 90% seen once; the top ten hold roughly 5.4%. The sample consisted of peripheral blood mononuclear cells (PBMCs), taken before the second cycle of nivolumab. These receptors were obtained from a human donor with classical Hodgkin lymphoma. Each CDR3 is given with its conserved first and last residue. The D gene is left open where the match is weak. Part of the rows lack a size; the others show once, few, many or a class for expanded clones.

j_gene | d_gene | v_gene | abundance | CDR3aa | CDR3nt
TRBJ1-1 | TRBD1 | TRBV6-5 | once | CASTRTGGTEAFF | TGTGCCAGCACAAGGACAGGGGGCACTGAAGCTTTCTTT
TRBJ1-3 | . | TRBV7-8 | . | CASSLEVRSGNTIYF | TGTGCCAGCAGCTTAGAGGTTCGCTCTGGAAACACCATATATTTT
TRBJ1-5 | . | TRBV5-1 | . | CASSLWGPYSNQPQHF | TGCGCCAGCAGCTTGTGGGGGCCATATAGCAATCAGCCCCAGCATTTT
TRBJ2-4 | . | TRBV6-6 | . | CASSTQTARGNIQYF | TGTGCCAGCAGTACCCAGACAGCGAGGGGGAACATTCAGTACTTC
TRBJ2-2 | TRBD2 | TRBV7-6 | . | CASSLSPSGGAFPGELFF | TGTGCCAGCAGCTTAAGCCCTAGCGGGGGGGCCTTCCCCGGGGAGCTGTTTTTT
TRBJ1-1 | TRBD1 | TRBV5-4 | once | CASSYRGGKTEAFF | TGTGCCAGCAGCTACAGGGGGGGGAAGACTGAAGCTTTCTTT
TRBJ2-5 | . | TRBV6-5 | . | CASSSLASETQYF | TGTGCCAGCAGTTCCCTAGCTTCCGAGACCCAGTACTTC
TRBJ2-7 | TRBD1 | TRBV5-5 | . | CASSWLGGGYEQYF | TGTGCCAGCAGCTGGCTAGGGGGCGGGTACGAGCAGTACTTC
TRBJ2-3 | . | TRBV9 | . | CASSVEGDTQYF | TGTGCCAGCAGCGTTGAAGGGGATACGCAGTATTTT
TRBJ1-1 | TRBD1 | TRBV5-1 | once | CASSLAGGLEAFF | TGCGCCAGCAGCTTGGCAGGGGGCCTTGAAGCTTTCTTT
TRBJ1-5 | . | TRBV19 | few | CASSIPNQPQHF | TGTGCCAGTAGTATACCAAATCAGCCCCAGCATTTT
TRBJ1-1 | . | TRBV6-5 | few | CASSYGGNTEAFF | TGTGCCAGCAGTTACGGGGGGAACACTGAAGCTTTCTTT
TRBJ2-7 | TRBD2 | TRBV9 | once | CASSYSQLAGYYEQYF | TGTGCCAGCAGCTACAGCCAACTAGCGGGTTATTACGAGCAGTACTTC
TRBJ2-1 | . | TRBV19 | . | CASSIVGGEQFF | TGTGCCAGTAGTATCGTTGGGGGTGAGCAGTTCTTC
TRBJ2-7 | TRBD1 | TRBV5-1 | . | CASSLVTGPPYEQYF | TGCGCCAGCAGCTTGGTGACAGGGCCCCCCTACGAGCAGTACTTC
TRBJ1-3 | . | TRBV21-1 | . | CASSHPLGVGNTIYF | TGTGCCAGCAGCCACCCTTTAGGGGTTGGAAACACCATATATTTT
TRBJ2-2 | TRBD1 | TRBV5-6 | . | CASSLLTGVNTGELFF | TGTGCCAGCAGCTTATTAACAGGGGTTAACACCGGGGAGCTGTTTTTT
TRBJ1-3 | TRBD1 | TRBV30 | . | CAWDRVGGNTIYF | TGTGCCTGGGACAGGGTGGGTGGAAACACCATATATTTT
TRBJ2-6 | . | TRBV5-1 | . | CASSLDGELSGANVLTF | TGCGCCAGCAGCTTGGATGGGGAACTATCTGGGGCCAACGTCCTGACTTTC
TRBJ2-1 | . | TRBV19 | . | CASSIDWVAGLINNEQFF | TGTGCCAGTAGTATAGATTGGGTTGCGGGCCTAATCAACAATGAGCAGTTCTTC
TRBJ1-5 | . | TRBV5-1 | . | CASSNGTNNQPQHF | TGCGCCAGCAGCAACGGGACAAATAATCAGCCCCAGCATTTT
TRBJ1-1 | . | TRBV5-1 | . | CASSLLGLGGTEAFF | TGCGCCAGCAGCTTGCTAGGGCTCGGGGGCACTGAAGCTTTCTTT
TRBJ2-2 | . | TRBV27 | . | CASSLSGSGELFF | TGTGCCAGCAGTTTATCGGGATCCGGGGAGCTGTTTTTT
TRBJ2-3 | TRBD1 | TRBV5-1 | . | CASSLGGQGMYTQYF | TGCGCCAGCAGCTTGGGGGGACAGGGGATGTATACGCAGTATTTT
TRBJ1-3 | TRBD1 | TRBV6-1 | . | CASSRDRGRGNTIYF | TGTGCCAGCAGTCGGGACAGGGGGCGCGGGAACACCATATATTTT
TRBJ1-2 | TRBD1 | TRBV27 | medium-sized | CASSLTGTGDGYTF | TGTGCCAGCAGTCTCACCGGGACAGGGGATGGCTACACCTTC
TRBJ2-5 | TRBD2 | TRBV7-7 | . | CASSLDGGARETQYF | TGTGCCAGCAGCTTAGACGGGGGGGCGAGGGAGACCCAGTACTTC
TRBJ1-5 | TRBD1 | TRBV5-1 | . | CASSPTGQRNQPQHF | TGCGCCAGCAGCCCCACGGGACAGCGCAATCAGCCCCAGCATTTT
TRBJ1-1 | . | TRBV11-2 | . | CASSLLGREEAFF | TGTGCCAGCAGCTTACTGGGCAGGGAAGAAGCTTTCTTT
TRBJ2-7 | TRBD2 | TRBV28 | once | CASRTPGLAGDHEQYF | TGTGCCAGCAGGACTCCGGGACTAGCGGGGGACCACGAGCAGTACTTC
TRBJ2-4 | . | TRBV5-1 | . | CASSPPTDGKNIQYF | TGCGCCAGCAGCCCTCCGACCGATGGCAAAAACATTCAGTACTTC
TRBJ2-1 | TRBD2 | TRBV6-1 | . | CASSEARGGQPYNEQFF | TGTGCCAGCAGTGAAGCGCGGGGGGGGCAACCTTACAATGAGCAGTTCTTC
TRBJ2-1 | TRBD2 | TRBV5-1 | . | CASSFGLADYNEQFF | TGCGCCAGCAGCTTTGGACTAGCGGACTACAATGAGCAGTTCTTC
TRBJ2-7 | . | TRBV4-1 | . | CASSQDQSYEQYF | TGCGCCAGCAGCCAAGATCAGTCCTACGAGCAGTACTTC
TRBJ2-1 | . | TRBV5-1 | few | CASSLDLSSYNEQFF | TGCGCCAGCAGCTTAGACTTGAGCTCCTACAATGAGCAGTTCTTC
TRBJ1-1 | . | TRBV4-1 | . | CASSQPRRGANTEAFF | TGCGCCAGCAGCCAACCCAGACGGGGCGCGAACACTGAAGCTTTCTTT
TRBJ1-3 | . | TRBV27 | once | CASSLTFRARGKTGNTIYF | TGTGCCAGCAGTTTAACCTTCCGGGCCCGGGGAAAAACTGGAAACACCATATATTTT
TRBJ2-1 | . | TRBV5-1 | . | CASSDSPDLRQFF | TGCGCCAGCAGCGATTCCCCGGATCTCAGGCAGTTCTTC
TRBJ1-2 | . | TRBV29-1 | . | CSVSSGSGIDGYTF | TGCAGCGTTAGTTCCGGGTCAGGGATTGACGGCTACACCTTC
TRBJ2-7 | . | TRBV7-9 | . | CASSHAGMINEQYF | TGTGCCAGCAGCCACGCGGGGATGATCAACGAGCAGTACTTC
TRBJ1-3 | TRBD1 | TRBV10-2 | . | CASTPYGQGVGNTIYF | TGCGCCAGTACGCCTTATGGACAGGGTGTTGGAAACACCATATATTTT
TRBJ2-3 | . | TRBV6-1 | . | CASSEAGGTSTDTQYF | TGTGCCAGCAGTGAAGCCGGCGGAACTAGCACAGATACGCAGTATTTT
TRBJ2-7 | TRBD1 | TRBV19 | . | CATPTGGSYEQYF | TGTGCCACCCCGACAGGGGGCTCCTACGAGCAGTACTTC
TRBJ1-2 | . | TRBV6-1 | once | CASRGARGYTF | TGTGCCAGCAGGGGCGCCCGGGGCTACACCTTC
TRBJ1-6 | . | TRBV7-2 | . | CASSLRFNSPLHF | TGTGCCAGCAGCTTGAGATTTAATTCACCCCTCCACTTT
TRBJ2-3 | . | TRBV28 | . | CASKRALTDTQYF | TGTGCCAGCAAGAGGGCCCTCACAGATACGCAGTATTTT
TRBJ2-5 | . | TRBV5-1 | . | CASSLGPENYQTQYF | TGCGCCAGCAGCTTGGGGCCAGAGAATTATCAGACCCAGTACTTC
TRBJ2-1 | TRBD2 | TRBV28 | . | CASREPSGGSSSYNEQFF | TGTGCCAGCAGGGAACCTAGCGGGGGCTCTAGCTCCTACAATGAGCAGTTCTTC